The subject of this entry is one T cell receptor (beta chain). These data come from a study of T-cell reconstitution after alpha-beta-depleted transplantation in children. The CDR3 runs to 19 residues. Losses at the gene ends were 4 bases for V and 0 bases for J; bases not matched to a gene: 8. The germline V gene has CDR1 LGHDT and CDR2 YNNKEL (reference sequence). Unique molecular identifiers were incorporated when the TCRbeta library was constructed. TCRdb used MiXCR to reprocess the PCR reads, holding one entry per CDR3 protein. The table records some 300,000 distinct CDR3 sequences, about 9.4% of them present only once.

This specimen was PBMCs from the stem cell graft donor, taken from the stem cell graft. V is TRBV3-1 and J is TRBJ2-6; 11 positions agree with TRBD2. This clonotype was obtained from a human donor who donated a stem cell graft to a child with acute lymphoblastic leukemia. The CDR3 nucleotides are TGTGCCAGCAGCCGTCGACTAGCGGGACCGAACTCTGGGGCCAACGTCCTGACTTTC. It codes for CASSRRLAGPNSGANVLTF.